This T cell receptor (beta chain) originates from a study of response to subunit inactivated influenza vaccine. TCRdb reanalysed the RT-PCR reads using MiXCR and keeps one entry per CDR3 protein. The repertoire holds approximately 170,000 distinct CDR3 sequences, with more than 10% as singletons. Looked up from germline, CDR1 is SGHAT and CDR2 is FQNNGV. The CDR3 extends over 15 amino acids. V lost 5 bases and J lost 5; bases outside the gene matches: 8. This clonotype was counted between two and nine times. The same specimen was also included in a second study, on T cells expressing NK-cell markers. From that second work: Scientists made TCR beta cDNA using 5'RACE template switching with UMIs.

The clonotype comes from a man in his fifties who received an inactivated influenza vaccine. The input for sequencing was CD8+ T cells sorted from PBMCs, taken 11 to 12 days after vaccination. This chain joins TRBV11-2 and TRBJ2-3; 9 bases match TRBD2. The CDR3 nucleotides are TGTGCCAGCAGCATTAGCGGGGGATGGTTAGATACGCAGTATTTT. It translates to CASSISGGWLDTQYF.